The 2 T cell receptor beta chains below were found in one sample sequenced in a study of shared clonotypes between healthy human individuals. The repertoire was sequenced with immunoSEQ multiplex PCR; TCRdb's copy has only in-frame clones and lacks some. This sample has around 340,000 clones; about 70% occur once, and the top ten carry 8.5% to 12%. The sequencing input was memory CD4+ T cells sorted from blood. Subset meaning: CD45RA-negative fraction. The receptors derive from a man under 40 in good health.

Points on this clone: This may be a read error, as it is one base from a much larger clone. This same CDR3 is encoded by further DNA sequences in the sample. V usage is TRBV7-8 and J usage is TRBJ1-1, with D uncertain. The V end lost 1 base, the J end lost 1 base, and 4 bases lay between the germline ends. This CDR3 has 13 amino acids. Germline loops: CDR1 SGHVS, CDR2 FQNEAQ. The CDR3 is CASSLEGNTEAFF. The DNA for the CDR3 is TGTGCCAGCAGCTTAGAGGGGAACACTGAAGCTTTCTTT.

In its sample, this clone was seen a few times. V gene TRBV25-1 combines with J gene TRBJ2-3; the D gene is possibly TRBD2 (5 bases). The ends were cut back, 3 bases at V and 4 bases at J, with 14 bases in the middle. The germline V gene encodes CDR1 MGHDK and CDR2 SYGVNS. The CDR3 covers 15 residues. The CDR3 here is CASSDPRDPSDTQYF. CDR3 sequence (DNA): TGTGCCAGCAGTGACCCCCGGGATCCTTCAGATACGCAGTATTTT. The complete variable domain, with remaining parts taken from reference TRBV25-1 and TRBJ2-3, reads EADIYQTPRYLVIGTGKKITLECSQTMGHDKMYWYQQDPGMELHLIHYSYGVNSTEKGDLSSESTVSRIRTEHFPLTLESARPSHTSQYLCASSDPRDPSDTQYFGPGTRLTVL.